This T cell receptor beta chain came from a study of T cells in Graves' hyperthyroidism and ophthalmopathy (dated by TCRdb to between 2018 and 2021). Background on the whole study: Peripheral blood was collected at initial diagnosis, before any treatment. Once sampling was done, hyperthyroidism patients were given methimazole at a starting dose of 30 mg daily, whereas ophthalmopathy patients were given high-dose intravenous methylprednisolone. The 75 to 100 discovery patients were randomly split 7:3 into training and test sets. Prospective prediction of ophthalmopathy was tested in an independent validation cohort consisting of under 20 hyperthyroidism patients and approximately 16 patients who later progressed to ophthalmopathy. To identify TCR V-J signatures that set the groups apart, the researchers used a discovery cohort of 100 or so patients, made up of under 50 with Graves' ophthalmopathy and some 55 with stable Graves' hyperthyroidism. According to the paper, TCR Vbeta CDR3 sequencing was carried out on 135 peripheral blood samples, which came from 40 to 45 ophthalmopathy, approximately 72 hyperthyroidism and approximately 17 progressor patients. Thyroid tissue and blood T-cell repertoires from about six Graves' hyperthyroidism patients were also compared in the study. Overall study outcomes, separate from this receptor: In cross-validation, a model built on a 13 V-J signature told ophthalmopathy apart from stable hyperthyroidism with 87.88% sensitivity and around 84% specificity, and in testing the same model reached 80%/75%. Most expanded thyroid clonotypes (frequency above 0.001) were also found in blood, which suggests that blood repertoires may mirror thyroid immune responses. No statistical method was used to fix the sample size in advance, and group allocation was not hidden from the investigators. In validation, progression to ophthalmopathy was predicted by the model with 70.59% sensitivity and about 72% specificity, a median of approximately 6.5 months before onset.

Many counts were recorded for this clonotype. The specificity of this receptor is unknown. No clone much larger than this one lies a single base away; base qualities are absent. Graves' hyperthyroidism was defined as stable when no progression to ophthalmopathy occurred over 18 months of follow-up. Hyperthyroidism patients were newly diagnosed, had a disease duration of under 2 months, and were aged 18 to 65 years. Patients with uncontrolled infections, other autoimmune diseases, pregnancy or lactation were excluded. Diagnoses relied on clinical symptoms, serum thyroxine and TRAb, thyroid ultrasound and orbital computed tomography. PBMCs were separated from roughly 9.6 ml of fresh peripheral blood using Ficoll-Paque density gradient centrifugation. Trizol reagent was used to extract total RNA, and RNA quality was then checked on an Agilent 2100 Bioanalyzer. From cysteine to phenylalanine, the CDR3 is 13 amino acids long. The CDR3 DNA has 39 bases and is translated from base 1. Per the germline V gene, ENHRY is the CDR1 and SYGVKD is the CDR2.

Amplification of TCR beta CDR3 regions was carried out from RNA transcripts. A first-round RT-PCR of the TCR CDR3 used the HTBI primer set with the Qiagen OneStep RT-PCR kit. A second multiplex PCR round built the libraries, followed by size selection and purification. Paired-end sequencing of the libraries was performed with 100 bp reads on an Illumina HiSeq2000. As for the original processing: Raw data were processed with SOAPnuke, discarding reads with adapters, uncalled bases, mean Phred below 15, or no exact constant-primer or identifier match. COPE v1.2.5 was used to merge high-quality paired reads, and clonotypes were defined as unique nucleotide sequences. MiTCR v1.1 was used to align clonotypes to the IMGT TRBV, TRBD and TRBJ reference segments. Only V-J combinations with frequency above 0.0001, covering 99% to 99.2% of repertoires, were analysed. The TCS score was defined as the ratio of F50 (clonal expansion) to E x V (chaos), calculated using BLOSUM62-based TCRdist between CDR3 peptides within each V-J. Welch's t-statistics and random forest reduced around 550 V-J features to 13, which were used in a naive Bayes classifier (R e1071). TCRdb reprocessing: public reads trimmed at Q25 with fastp, clones called with MiXCR, in-frame beta chains kept. Duplicate CDR3 protein sequences are folded into a single record with the most common DNA and genes. These V and J calls rely on TCRdb rather than the paper's analysis. The sample table contains around 350,000 distinct CDR3 sequences; only one count was recorded for 13% of them. Jointly, the top ten make up roughly 8.3% of the sample.

The receptor comes from a woman aged 18-29 years with Graves' hyperthyroidism. The V gene is TRBV10-3 and the J gene is TRBJ2-2; D gene: possibly TRBD2, on 6 matching bases. Sequenced sample: blood. The CDR3 sequence is CAGGREYTGELFF. The nucleotide sequence is given as TGTGCTGGAGGGCGAGAGTACACCGGGGAGCTGTTTTTT.